This T cell receptor (beta chain) was found in a study of T cell clonotyping in hematopoietic cell transplantation. TCRdb keeps only in-frame clones here, not all; method: immunoSEQ multiplex PCR. The profile shows roughly 23,000 clones, 75% to 90% of them singletons. Noted time point: recipient sample about 28 days before transplant, after cytoreduction. Study-wide results and limits: Recipient TCR diversity dropped after transplant; expanded clonotypes rose from day 30 to 180.

The length of the CDR3 is 14 residues. The V gene's germline CDR1 is MNHEY and CDR2 SVGAGI. The germline V and J ends were trimmed by 5 bases and 4 bases, with 14 bases remaining between them. A note on this clone: Antigen: not known.

This clonotype originated in a man between 18 and 29 years old with biphenotypic leukemia. Some clones in this sample may be carry-over from other donors' samples. This rearrangement joins TRBV6-5 to TRBJ1-1; TRBD1 is a possible D gene (5 bases). This sample comprised peripheral blood mononuclear cells, obtained before stem cell transplant. The CDR3 sequence is CASSASGGITEAFF. For the CDR3, the DNA is TGTGCCAGCAGTGCATCCGGGGGGATCACTGAAGCTTTCTTT.